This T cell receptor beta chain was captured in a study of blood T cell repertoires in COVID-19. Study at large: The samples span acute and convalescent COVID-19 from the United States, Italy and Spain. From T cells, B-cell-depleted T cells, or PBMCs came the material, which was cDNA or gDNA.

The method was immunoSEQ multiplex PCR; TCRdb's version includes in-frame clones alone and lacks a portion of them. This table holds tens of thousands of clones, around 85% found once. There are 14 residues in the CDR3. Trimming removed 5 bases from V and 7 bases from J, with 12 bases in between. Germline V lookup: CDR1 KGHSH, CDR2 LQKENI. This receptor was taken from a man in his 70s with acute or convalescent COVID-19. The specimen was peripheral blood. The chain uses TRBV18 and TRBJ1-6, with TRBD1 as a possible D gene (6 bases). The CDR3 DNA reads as TGTGCCAGCTCAGATACAGGGATAAATTCACCCCTCCACTTT. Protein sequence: CASSDTGINSPLHF.